Given below is one T cell receptor beta chain in context. The antigen remains undetermined. TCR beta CDR3 regions were amplified from RNA transcripts. TCR CDR3 regions were first amplified by RT-PCR with HTBI primers. TCRdb processed the multiplex PCR reads anew with MiXCR; each CDR3 protein has one entry. Of 380,000 or so distinct CDR3 sequences in the sample, 14% were seen once. Germline V gene data show CDR1 as SGHRS and CDR2 as YFSETQ. CDR3 length: 15 residues. Trimming took 3 bases from V and 3 from J, leaving 13 bases between them. Diagnosing involved the use of clinical symptoms, serum thyroxine and TRAb, thyroid ultrasound and orbital computed tomography. The source of the sample is a study of T cells in Graves' hyperthyroidism and ophthalmopathy. Regarding the study as a whole: Through a model of 13 V-J features, ophthalmopathy was separated from stable hyperthyroidism. The blood repertoire included most of the expanded thyroid clonotypes above 0.001.

The sequence was collected from a woman in her thirties with Graves' hyperthyroidism. The chain is built from TRBV5-1 and TRBJ1-5, with D maybe TRBD1 (5 bases). Source material: blood. CDR3 nucleotide sequence: TGCGCCAGCAGCTGGGACGGCTACTACAATCAGCCCCAGCATTTT. Residues: CASSWDGYYNQPQHF.